These T cell receptor beta chains were read from a single sample in a study of T cells after yellow fever vaccination. One entry per CDR3 protein, called by TCRdb with MiXCR from the 5' RACE reads. The sample lists some 500,000 distinct CDR3 sequences; approximately 15% were seen once. Here the sequenced sample was PBMCs, taken on the day of the yellow fever booster vaccination. These receptors were collected from a man under 40 who received the YFV17D yellow fever vaccine. Both conserved end residues are part of each CDR3. A D gene is named only where the DNA matches it firmly. Size is omitted from some rows. Given values are once, few, many or a class for expanded clones.

>TRBJ2-5|NA|few|TRBV29-1
TGCAGCGCGCGTGAAAGGGGAGAGACCCAGTACTTC
CSARERGETQYF
>TRBJ2-2|NA|NA|TRBV5-6
TGTGCCAGCAACCGATTGGGGCGGAGGGGAAGGAACACCGGGGAGCTGTTTTTT
CASNRLGRRGRNTGELFF
>TRBJ2-3|NA|few|TRBV19
TGTGCCAGTAGCCATCTAGCCGGGGCGCAGTATTTT
CASSHLAGAQYF
>TRBJ1-1|TRBD1|few|TRBV7-2
TGTGCCAGCGCTGTGGGACAGATGAACACTGAAGCTTTCTTT
CASAVGQMNTEAFF
>TRBJ2-7|TRBD1|few|TRBV7-2
TGTGCCAGCAGCTTAGCGCTGGGGACAGGGGGCGAGCAGTACTTC
CASSLALGTGGEQYF
>TRBJ2-1|TRBD2|few|TRBV20-1
TGCAGTGCCACCACGCAACTAGCGGGACTCCACAATGAGCAGTTCTTC
CSATTQLAGLHNEQFF
>TRBJ2-2|TRBD1|NA|TRBV11-2
TGTGCCAGCAGCTTATACCGTGGACAGGGGAAACTGGCCGGGGAGCTGTTTTTT
CASSLYRGQGKLAGELFF
>TRBJ2-7|TRBD2|few|TRBV15
TGTGCCACCAGCAGACCGCCCCTCGGGACTAGCGACGAGCAGTACTTC
CATSRPPLGTSDEQYF
>TRBJ1-1|NA|NA|TRBV19
TGTGCCAGTAGTATAGCGGGTAGAATGAACACTGAAGCTTTCTTT
CASSIAGRMNTEAFF
>TRBJ2-7|NA|NA|TRBV12-3/TRBV12-4
TGTGCCAGCACCCTCGATATGGGGGTATCCCACGAGCAGTACTTC
CASTLDMGVSHEQYF
>TRBJ2-1|NA|NA|TRBV12-3/TRBV12-4
TGTGCCAGCGGAAGAAGCCACAATCTTCACAATGAGCAGTTCTTC
CASGRSHNLHNEQFF
>TRBJ2-7|TRBD2|few|TRBV4-2
TGTGCCAGCAGCCACAATCCCGGGACTAGCGACTCCTACGAGCAGTACTTC
CASSHNPGTSDSYEQYF
>TRBJ2-2|NA|few|TRBV5-6
TGTGCCAGCAGCTTGATTCGGTCCGGGGAGCTGTTTTTT
CASSLIRSGELFF
>TRBJ2-7|NA|NA|TRBV18
TGTGCCAGCTCCCTCGAGGGCGACTACGAGCAGTACTTC
CASSLEGDYEQYF
>TRBJ2-7|NA|NA|TRBV6-1
TGTGCCAGCTCTCCTGGCCTCTCCCCCTACGAGCAGTACTTC
CASSPGLSPYEQYF
>TRBJ2-5|NA|many|TRBV5-1
TGCGCCAGCAGCCAGACACTTGGGAGACAAGAGACCCAGTACTTC
CASSQTLGRQETQYF
>TRBJ2-7|NA|NA|TRBV9
TGTGCCAGCAGCGCCTTCGAGAGCCTGACGTACGAGCAGTACTTC
CASSAFESLTYEQYF
>TRBJ2-7|NA|few|TRBV20-1
TGCAGTGCTACCAGGAGGGCCTCCTACGAGCAGTACTTC
CSATRRASYEQYF
>TRBJ1-1|TRBD1|few|TRBV12-3/TRBV12-4
TGTGCCAGCAGTTTCCCGGGACAGGGAGCTTTCTTT
CASSFPGQGAFF
>TRBJ2-3|TRBD2|NA|TRBV24-1
TGTGCCACCAGTGACCGGACTAGCGGGAGCACAGATACGCAGTATTTT
CATSDRTSGSTDTQYF
>TRBJ2-7|TRBD2|NA|TRBV5-1
TGCGCCAGCAGTCCCGAGACTAGCACCGCCTACGAGCAGTACTTC
CASSPETSTAYEQYF
>TRBJ2-5|TRBD1|few|TRBV18
TGTGCCAGCTCACCAGAGCGGGGACAGGGTGCGACCCAGTACTTC
CASSPERGQGATQYF
>TRBJ2-1|TRBD2|NA|TRBV9
TGTGCCAGCAGCCCGGCGGGAGTTGAGTACAATGAGCAGTTCTTC
CASSPAGVEYNEQFF
>TRBJ1-6|TRBD1|NA|TRBV7-2
TGTGCCAGCAGCTTAACTCCGACAGGGGGCGTTAGTTCACCCCTCCACTTT
CASSLTPTGGVSSPLHF
>TRBJ2-1|NA|many|TRBV25-1
TGTGCCAGCAGTGATTTGGGCGGCTCCTACAATGAGCAGTTCTTC
CASSDLGGSYNEQFF
>TRBJ1-4|NA|NA|TRBV4-2
TGTGCCAGCAGCCAAGATTTAGAGGGGGAACTGTTTTTT
CASSQDLEGELFF
>TRBJ1-1|NA|few|TRBV5-1
TGCGCCAGCTTCCTGGGGGGCGGCAGCACTGAAGCTTTCTTT
CASFLGGGSTEAFF
>TRBJ2-7|NA|NA|TRBV7-2
TGTGCCAGCAGCTTTATAGAGACCTACGAGCAGTACTTC
CASSFIETYEQYF
>TRBJ2-5|TRBD1|many|TRBV4-3
TGCGCCAGCAGCCACTTGCAGGGGGCCCAAGAGACCCAGTACTTC
CASSHLQGAQETQYF
>TRBJ2-1|TRBD2|few|TRBV7-2
TGTGCCAGCAGACGTAGCGGGGCGGAGCAGTTCTTC
CASRRSGAEQFF
>TRBJ1-3|NA|few|TRBV29-1
TGCAGCGTTGTTGGGGGCAGCTCTGGAAACACCATATATTTT
CSVVGGSSGNTIYF
>TRBJ2-7|NA|NA|TRBV9
TGTGCCAGCAGCGTAGGAACGGGAGCCTTTTACGAGCAGTACTTC
CASSVGTGAFYEQYF
>TRBJ2-2|NA|NA|TRBV7-9
TGTGCCAGCAGCTTATCGGAGAAGTTAGTCGGGGAGCTGTTTTTT
CASSLSEKLVGELFF
>TRBJ2-2|NA|many|TRBV7-2
TGTGCCAGCAGTAGGGGCAGGGAGGCCGGGGAGCTGTTTTTT
CASSRGREAGELFF
>TRBJ2-3|NA|NA|TRBV29-1
TGCAGCGTCGACCCGTTGGATACGCAGTATTTT
CSVDPLDTQYF
>TRBJ2-7|NA|few|TRBV5-1
TGCGCCAGCAGCTGGGGTAGCGGAGCCTACGAGCAGTACTTC
CASSWGSGAYEQYF
>TRBJ1-6|NA|few|TRBV7-8
TGTGCCAGCAGCCAACGGGACGGGGATTCACCCCTCCACTTT
CASSQRDGDSPLHF
>TRBJ1-1|NA|few|TRBV12-5
TGTGCTAGTGGTTCCAAAACAGGGTTGTGGTCTGAAGCTTTCTTT
CASGSKTGLWSEAFF
>TRBJ2-1|TRBD2|NA|TRBV12-3/TRBV12-4
TGTGCCAGCAGTTTAGCGGGAGGGCCGCAGGGAGAGCAGTTCTTC
CASSLAGGPQGEQFF
>TRBJ2-7|TRBD2|few|TRBV5-5
TGTGCCAGCAGCGCTGCGGGAGGGTACGAGCAGTACTTC
CASSAAGGYEQYF
>TRBJ2-7|TRBD1|NA|TRBV6-2/TRBV6-3
TGTGCCAGCAGTTACTCGAATGGCGGACAGGTGTTGTACGAGCAGTACTTC
CASSYSNGGQVLYEQYF
>TRBJ2-3|TRBD1|many|TRBV12-3/TRBV12-4
TGTGCCAGCAGCCAATCCCGGGACAGCCCCAGTAATTTT
CASSQSRDSPSNF
>TRBJ2-3|TRBD2|NA|TRBV6-1
TGTGCCAGCACACATCGTAGCGGGAGTTGGGCAGATACGCAGTATTTT
CASTHRSGSWADTQYF